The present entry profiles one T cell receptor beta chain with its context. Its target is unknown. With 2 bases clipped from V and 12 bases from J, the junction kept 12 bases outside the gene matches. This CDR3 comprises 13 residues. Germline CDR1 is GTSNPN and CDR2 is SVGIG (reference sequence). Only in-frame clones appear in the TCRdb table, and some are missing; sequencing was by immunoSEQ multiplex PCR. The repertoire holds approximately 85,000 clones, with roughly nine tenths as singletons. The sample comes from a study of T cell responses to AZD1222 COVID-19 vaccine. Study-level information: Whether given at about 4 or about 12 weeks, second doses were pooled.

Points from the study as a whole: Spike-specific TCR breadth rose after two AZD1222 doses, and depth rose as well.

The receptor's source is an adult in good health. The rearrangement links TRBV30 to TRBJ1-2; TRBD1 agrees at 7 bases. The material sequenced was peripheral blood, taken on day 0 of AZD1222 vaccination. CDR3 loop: CAWSSTDRVGNTF. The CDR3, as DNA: TGTGCCTGGAGTTCAACTGACAGGGTGGGGAACACCTTC.